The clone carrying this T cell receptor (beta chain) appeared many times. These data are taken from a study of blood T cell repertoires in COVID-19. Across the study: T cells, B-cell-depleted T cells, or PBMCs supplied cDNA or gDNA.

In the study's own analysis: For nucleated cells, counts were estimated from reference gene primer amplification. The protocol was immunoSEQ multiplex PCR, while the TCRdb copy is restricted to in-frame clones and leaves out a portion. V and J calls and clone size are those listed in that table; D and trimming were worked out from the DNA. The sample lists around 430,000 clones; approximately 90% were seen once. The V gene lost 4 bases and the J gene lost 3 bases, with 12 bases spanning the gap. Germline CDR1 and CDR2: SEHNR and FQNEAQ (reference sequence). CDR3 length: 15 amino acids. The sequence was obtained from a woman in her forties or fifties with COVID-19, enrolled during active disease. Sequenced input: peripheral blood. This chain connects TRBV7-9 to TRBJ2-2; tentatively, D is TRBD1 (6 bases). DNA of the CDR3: TGTGCCAGCAGCTCCCCAGGGGATTACACCGGGGAGCTGTTTTTT. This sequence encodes CASSSPGDYTGELFF. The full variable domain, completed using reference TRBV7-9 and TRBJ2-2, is DTGVSQNPRHKITKRGQNVTFRCDPISEHNRLYWYRQTLGQGPEFLTYFQNEAQLEKSRLLSDRFSAERPKGSFSTLEIQRTEQGDSAMYLCASSSPGDYTGELFFGEGSRLTVL.